The source of this T cell receptor (beta chain) is a study of human T cells and chemical hapten exposure. Across the whole study: Each week of the approximately 23-week study, patients had diphenylcyclopropenone applied to the scalp.

Study conclusions and caveats: Every donor had alopecia, and their immune response may therefore differ from healthy people's.

With respect to this clonotype: Its specificity is unknown.

TCRdb recomputed calls from the RACE reads with MiXCR, one row per CDR3 protein. The sample records 150,000 to 200,000 distinct CDR3 sequences, approximately 30% being singletons. Time point of the sample: patch test 3, about 24 weeks after DPC sensitization. The treatment denotes: therapeutic diphenylcyclopropenone sensitization with weekly scalp DPC. Blood draws came first, before each patch test. Whole blood that had not been fractionated was the source of extracted total RNA. The sequence came from a woman aged 18-29 years with alopecia areata. Some clones in this sample may be carry-over from other donors' samples. Material: whole blood, obtained in connection with sensitization to the hapten diphenylcyclopropenone (DPC).

This CDR3 reads CASSLGTPVADTQYF. CDR3 nucleotide sequence: TGTGCCAGCTCACTAGGGACCCCTGTGGCAGATACGCAGTATTTT. The chain couples TRBV18 to TRBJ2-3; D may be TRBD1 or TRBD2 (5 bases each). With 4 bases removed from V and 4 bases from J, the gap between germline ends came to 15 bases. The CDR3 runs to 15 residues. From germline, CDR1 is KGHSH and CDR2 LQKENI.